The clone carrying this TCR beta chain showed up many times. The record originates from a study of T-cell reconstitution after alpha-beta-depleted transplantation in children. It was with unique molecular identifiers that the TCRbeta library was prepared. Via MiXCR, TCRdb re-called the PCR reads, giving one row per CDR3 protein. The data contain about 610,000 distinct CDR3 sequences, more than 9% of them seen just once; the ten biggest clones take up about 4.3%. The germline V gene encodes CDR1 MNHNS and CDR2 SASEGT. Trimming took 6 bases from V and 3 from J; bases not matched to a gene: 7. This CDR3 contains 14 residues.

The receptor was isolated from a human donor who donated a stem cell graft to a child with acute myeloid leukemia. The source material was PBMCs from the stem cell graft donor, sampled from the stem cell graft. V gene TRBV6-1 combines with J gene TRBJ2-7; 8 bases fit TRBD1. The CDR3 spells CASRTGAPGYEQYF. In DNA, the CDR3 is TGTGCCAGCAGGACAGGGGCCCCAGGCTACGAGCAGTACTTC.